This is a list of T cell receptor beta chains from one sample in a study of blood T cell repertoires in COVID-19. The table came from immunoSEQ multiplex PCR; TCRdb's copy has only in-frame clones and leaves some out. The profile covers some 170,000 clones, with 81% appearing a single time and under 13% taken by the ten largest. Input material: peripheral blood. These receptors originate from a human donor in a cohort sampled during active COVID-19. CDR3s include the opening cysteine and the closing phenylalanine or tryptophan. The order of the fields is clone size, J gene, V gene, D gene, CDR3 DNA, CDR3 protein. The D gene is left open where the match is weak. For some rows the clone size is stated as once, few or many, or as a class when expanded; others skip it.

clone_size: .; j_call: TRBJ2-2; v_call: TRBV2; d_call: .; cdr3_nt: TGTGCCAGCAGTGGGCAGGCTGGCGGGGAGCTGTTTTTT; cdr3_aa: CASSGQAGGELFF
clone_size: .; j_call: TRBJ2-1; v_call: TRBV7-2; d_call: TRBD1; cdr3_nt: TGTGCCAGCAGCCGCGGACAGGTCAATGAGCAGTTCTTC; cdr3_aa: CASSRGQVNEQFF
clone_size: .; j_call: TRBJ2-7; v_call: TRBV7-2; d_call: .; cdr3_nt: TGTGCCAGCAGCACAGAGTACTACGAGCAGTACTTC; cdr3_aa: CASSTEYYEQYF
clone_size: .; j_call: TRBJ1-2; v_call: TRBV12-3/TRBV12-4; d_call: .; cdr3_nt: TGTGCCAGCAGTTTATCCTTTCGGGGCTACACCTTC; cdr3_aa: CASSLSFRGYTF
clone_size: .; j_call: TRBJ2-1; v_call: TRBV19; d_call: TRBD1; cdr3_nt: TGTGCCAGCAGGACAGGGTCGGGGGCATCCTACAATGAGCAGTTCTTC; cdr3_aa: CASRTGSGASYNEQFF
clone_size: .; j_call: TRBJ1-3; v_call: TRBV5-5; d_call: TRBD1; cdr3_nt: TGTGCCAGCAGCTCGGGACAGGGTAGAAACACCATATATTTT; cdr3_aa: CASSSGQGRNTIYF
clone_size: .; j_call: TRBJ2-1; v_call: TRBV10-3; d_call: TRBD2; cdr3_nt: TGTGCCATCAGGACCACCGGGACTATCGGCGAGCAGTTCTTC; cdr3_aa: CAIRTTGTIGEQFF
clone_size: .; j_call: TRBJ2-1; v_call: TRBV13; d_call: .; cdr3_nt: TGTGCCAGCAGCATCCGGGTCGCGGGCCCCAACAATGAGCAGTTCTTC; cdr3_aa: CASSIRVAGPNNEQFF
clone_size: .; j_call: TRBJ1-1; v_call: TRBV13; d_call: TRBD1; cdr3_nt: TGTGCCAGCAGCTTAGGGGTTTCGGCAGGGGGCGCGAACCTTGAAGCTTTCTTT; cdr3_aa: CASSLGVSAGGANLEAFF
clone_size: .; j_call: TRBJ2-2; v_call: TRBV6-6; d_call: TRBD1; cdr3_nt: TGTGCCAGCGGTACGAACAGGGGTAACACCGGGGAGCTGTTTTTT; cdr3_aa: CASGTNRGNTGELFF
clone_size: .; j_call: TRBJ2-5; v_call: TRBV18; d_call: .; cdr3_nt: TGTGCCAGCTCGCCGATCCCAGGGCCACAAGAGACCCAGTACTTC; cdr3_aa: CASSPIPGPQETQYF
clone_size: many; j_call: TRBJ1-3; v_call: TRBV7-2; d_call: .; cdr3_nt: TGTGCCAGCAGCTTAGTGGCTCCCGCAGGACTGGGAAACACCATATATTTT; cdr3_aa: CASSLVAPAGLGNTIYF
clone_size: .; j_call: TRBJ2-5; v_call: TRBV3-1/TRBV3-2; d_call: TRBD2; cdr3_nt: TGTGCCAGCAGCCAAGCTTCGCGGGGGGGATACTTC; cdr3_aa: CASSQASRGGYF
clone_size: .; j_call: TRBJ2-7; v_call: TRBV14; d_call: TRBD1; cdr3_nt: TGTGCCAGCAGCCAGGGGGACAGCTCCTACGAGCAGTACTTC; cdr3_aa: CASSQGDSSYEQYF
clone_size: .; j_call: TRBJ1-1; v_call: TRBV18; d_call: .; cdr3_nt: TGTGCCAGCTCGCTCTACCTTGAGGGCACTGAAGCTTTCTTT; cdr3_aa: CASSLYLEGTEAFF
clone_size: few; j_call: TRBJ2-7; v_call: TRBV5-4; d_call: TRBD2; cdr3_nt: TGTGCCAGCAGCAAGGGCCTAGCGGGAGGGGTAGACGAGCAGTACTTC; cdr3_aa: CASSKGLAGGVDEQYF
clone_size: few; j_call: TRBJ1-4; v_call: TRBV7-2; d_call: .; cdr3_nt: TGTGCCAGCAGTAGGGGGGGGTCTAATGAAAAACTGTTTTTT; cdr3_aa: CASSRGGSNEKLFF
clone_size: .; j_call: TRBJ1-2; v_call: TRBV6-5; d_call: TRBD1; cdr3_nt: TGTGCCAGCAGCCGACCGGGACAGGGGAACTATGGCTACACCTTC; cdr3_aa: CASSRPGQGNYGYTF
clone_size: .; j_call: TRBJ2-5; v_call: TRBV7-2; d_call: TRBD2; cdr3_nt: TGTGCCAGCAGCTACGGGACTAGCGGGGGCCTCCAAGAGACCCAGTACTTC; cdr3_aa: CASSYGTSGGLQETQYF
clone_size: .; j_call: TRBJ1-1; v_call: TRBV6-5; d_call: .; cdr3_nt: TGTGCCAGCAGTTACTCAGGGAGGTCTGAAGCTTTCTTT; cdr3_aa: CASSYSGRSEAFF
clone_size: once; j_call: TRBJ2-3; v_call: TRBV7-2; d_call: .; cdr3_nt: TGTGCCAGCAGCCAAGGACTGCGCACAGATACGCAGTATTTT; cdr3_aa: CASSQGLRTDTQYF
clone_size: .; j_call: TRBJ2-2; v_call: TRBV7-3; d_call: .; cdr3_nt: TGTGCCAGCAGCCAGGGTGTCGGGACCGGGGAGCTGTTTTTT; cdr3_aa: CASSQGVGTGELFF
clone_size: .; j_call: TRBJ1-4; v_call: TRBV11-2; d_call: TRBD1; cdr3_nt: TGTGCCAGCAGCTTTGGACAGGGCGGGAGTGAAAAACTGTTTTTT; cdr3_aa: CASSFGQGGSEKLFF
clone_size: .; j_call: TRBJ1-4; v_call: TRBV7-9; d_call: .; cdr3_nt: TGTGCCAGCAGCTTAGAAAGGTCGACAGCTGATTGGGAACTGTTTTTT; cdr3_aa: CASSLERSTADWELFF
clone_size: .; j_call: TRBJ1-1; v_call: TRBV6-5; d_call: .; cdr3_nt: TGTGCCAGCAGCCGAAGACAGGAGAACACTGAAGCTTTCTTT; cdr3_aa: CASSRRQENTEAFF
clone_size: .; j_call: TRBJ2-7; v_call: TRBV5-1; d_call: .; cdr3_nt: TGCGCCAGCAGCTTCGGGGGAGGCACCTACGAGCAGTACTTC; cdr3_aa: CASSFGGGTYEQYF
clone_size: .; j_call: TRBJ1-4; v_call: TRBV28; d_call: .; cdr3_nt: TGTGCCAGCAGTTTATGGCAGGGTGGTAATGAAAAACTGTTTTTT; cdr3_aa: CASSLWQGGNEKLFF
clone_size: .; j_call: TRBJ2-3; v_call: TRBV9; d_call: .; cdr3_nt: TGTGCCAGCAGCGTAGGCGTAGATACGCAGTATTTT; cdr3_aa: CASSVGVDTQYF
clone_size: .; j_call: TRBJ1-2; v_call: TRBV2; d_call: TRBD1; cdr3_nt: TGTGCCAGCAGTGAAGAATCGGGTCACAGGGGAGATACCTTC; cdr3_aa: CASSEESGHRGDTF
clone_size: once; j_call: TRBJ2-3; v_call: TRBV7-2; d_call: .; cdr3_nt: TGTGCCAGCAGTATCGGGACTCCTGGGGATACGCAGTATTTT; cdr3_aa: CASSIGTPGDTQYF
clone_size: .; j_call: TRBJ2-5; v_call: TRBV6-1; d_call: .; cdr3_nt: TGTGCCAGCAGTGAACTAGATACACGGCAAGAGACCCAGTACTTC; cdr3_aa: CASSELDTRQETQYF
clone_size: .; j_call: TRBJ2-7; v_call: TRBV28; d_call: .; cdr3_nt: TGTGCCAGCAGTTTCGTCAGGATTTTGACCTACGAGCAGTACTTC; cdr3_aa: CASSFVRILTYEQYF
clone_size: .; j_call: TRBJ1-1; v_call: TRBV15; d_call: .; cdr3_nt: TGTGCCACCAGCGGCCCGCTGCCAGGGGACACTGAAGCTTTTTTT; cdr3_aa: CATSGPLPGDTEAFF
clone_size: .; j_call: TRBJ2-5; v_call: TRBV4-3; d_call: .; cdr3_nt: TGCGCCAGCAGCCAAGACCCAGGGGGGGAGACCCAGTACTTC; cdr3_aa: CASSQDPGGETQYF
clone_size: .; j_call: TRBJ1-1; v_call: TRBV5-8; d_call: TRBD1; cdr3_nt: TGTGCCAGCAGTTGGACAGGGGTCTTGAACACTGAAGCTTTCTTT; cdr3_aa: CASSWTGVLNTEAFF
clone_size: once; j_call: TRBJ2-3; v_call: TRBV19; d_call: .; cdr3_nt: TGTGCCAGTAGTATGTTGGGGGGAGAAACAGATACGCAGTATTTT; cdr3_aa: CASSMLGGETDTQYF
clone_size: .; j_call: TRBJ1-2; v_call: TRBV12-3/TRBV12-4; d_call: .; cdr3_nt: TGTGCCAGCAGTCTTGGGGGCGGCTACACCTTC; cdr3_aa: CASSLGGGYTF
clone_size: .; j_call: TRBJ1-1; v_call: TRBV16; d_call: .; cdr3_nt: TGTGCCAGCAGCCAAATGTCAGCAGGTGAAGCTTTCTTT; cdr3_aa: CASSQMSAGEAFF
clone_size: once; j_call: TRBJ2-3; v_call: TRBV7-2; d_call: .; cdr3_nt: TGTGCCAGCAGCTCCGGGGGGCGGGACACAGATACGCAGTATTTT; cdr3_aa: CASSSGGRDTDTQYF
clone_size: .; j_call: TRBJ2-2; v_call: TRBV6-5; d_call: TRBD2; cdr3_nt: TGTGCCAGCACCACGGGAGGGCCCAACACCGGGGAGCTGTTTTTT; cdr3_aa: CASTTGGPNTGELFF
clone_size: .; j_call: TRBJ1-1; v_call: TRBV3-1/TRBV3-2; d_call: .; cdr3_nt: TGTGCCAGCAGCCCCCGACCCGCGGGCACTGAAGCTTTCTTT; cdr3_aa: CASSPRPAGTEAFF
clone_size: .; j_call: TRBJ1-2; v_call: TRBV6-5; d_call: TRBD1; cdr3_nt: TGTGCCAGCAGTTACTCGACAGGGGGCAAGGGGGGCTACACCTTC; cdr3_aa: CASSYSTGGKGGYTF
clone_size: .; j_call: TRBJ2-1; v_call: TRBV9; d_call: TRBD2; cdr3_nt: TGTGCCAGCAGCGTCGGAAGCGGGACCTTGAGTGAGCAGTTCTTC; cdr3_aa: CASSVGSGTLSEQFF
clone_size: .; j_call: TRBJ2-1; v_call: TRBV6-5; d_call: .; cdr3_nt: TGTGCCAGCACCCGAAAGCCACAGGGTGTCAATGAGCAGTTCTTC; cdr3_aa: CASTRKPQGVNEQFF
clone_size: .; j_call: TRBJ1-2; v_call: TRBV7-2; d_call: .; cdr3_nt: TGTGCCAGCACCGTGGCATCAGGGAACTATGGCTACACCTTC; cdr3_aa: CASTVASGNYGYTF
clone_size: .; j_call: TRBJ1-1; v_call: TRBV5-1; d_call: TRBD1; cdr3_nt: TGCGCCAGCAGCTTGGGACAGGGGGCCGCTGAAGCTTTCTTT; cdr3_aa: CASSLGQGAAEAFF
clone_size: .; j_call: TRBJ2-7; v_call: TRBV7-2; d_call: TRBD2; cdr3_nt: TGTGCCAGCAGCCCCCGGGCGGGAGGGGAGCAGTACTTC; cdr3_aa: CASSPRAGGEQYF
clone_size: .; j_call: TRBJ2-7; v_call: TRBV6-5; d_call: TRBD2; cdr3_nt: TGTGCCAGCAGTCCTAGCGGGGGGATTTACGAGCAGTACTTC; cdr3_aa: CASSPSGGIYEQYF